The 4 T cell receptor beta chains presented below share a single source sample, sequenced in a study of blood T cell repertoires in COVID-19 (dated by TCRdb to the early 2020s). Library preparation employed the immunoSEQ multiplex PCR assay. The table comes from immuneACCESS by way of TCRdb, which keeps in-frame sequences with V and J called. Part of the clones is missing from these tables; in studies checked, under half for an unresolved V gene and the rest for unknown reasons. The sample has fewer than 85,000 clones on record, 70% to 90% of them singletons. 4% to 5.5% of the sample is taken by the ten largest. Sequencing was performed on peripheral blood. The receptors derive from a woman of 80 years or more with active or convalescent COVID-19.

V gene TRBV2 combines with J gene TRBJ2-7; D not resolved. This CDR3 comprises 14 residues. The germline V and J ends were trimmed by 6 bases and 0 bases, with 12 bases remaining between them. Per germline, CDR1 SNHLY and CDR2 FYNNEI. CDR3 sequence: CASRVDTTSYEQYF. The CDR3 DNA follows: TGTGCCAGCAGGGTAGACACCACCTCCTACGAGCAGTACTTC.

The rearrangement joins TRBV6-5 to TRBJ2-2; TRBD2 agrees at 8 bases. This CDR3 has 14 amino acids. Germline assignment: CDR1 MNHEY and CDR2 SVGAGI. V lost 6 bases to trimming and J lost 4 bases; unmatched junction nucleotides: 4. In DNA, the CDR3 is TGTGCCAGCAGAAACGGGAGGGGCACCGGGGAGCTGTTTTTT. Protein product: CASRNGRGTGELFF.

The rearrangement joins TRBV4-1 to TRBJ2-7; the D gene is possibly TRBD2 (6 bases). V lost 3 bases to trimming and J lost 3 bases, with 18 bases between them. Germline assignment: CDR1 MGHRA and CDR2 YSYEKL. This CDR3 has 16 amino acids. The CDR3 region has the DNA TGCGCCAGCAGCCATTCCCTGGCGCGGGGACTCTACGAGCAGTACTTC. Translated: CASSHSLARGLYEQYF.

The table lists this clone with a count of one. The genes are TRBV19 and TRBJ1-2; possibly TRBD1 for D (6 bases). This CDR3 spans 13 amino acids. Trimming took off 5 bases at V and 5 bases at J, with 12 bases between the two ends. Germline V gene lookup returns CDR1 LNHDA and CDR2 SQIVND (reference sequence). The DNA of the CDR3 is TGTGCCAGTAGTCTCGGGACACCTTATGGCTACACCTTC. It is translated as CASSLGTPYGYTF. The full variable domain, its missing parts supplied by reference TRBV19 and TRBJ1-2, is DGGITQSPKYLFRKEGQNVTLSCEQNLNHDAMYWYRQDPGQGLRLIYYSQIVNDFQKGDIAEGYSVSREKKESFPLTVTSAQKNPTAFYLCASSLGTPYGYTFGSGTRLTVV.